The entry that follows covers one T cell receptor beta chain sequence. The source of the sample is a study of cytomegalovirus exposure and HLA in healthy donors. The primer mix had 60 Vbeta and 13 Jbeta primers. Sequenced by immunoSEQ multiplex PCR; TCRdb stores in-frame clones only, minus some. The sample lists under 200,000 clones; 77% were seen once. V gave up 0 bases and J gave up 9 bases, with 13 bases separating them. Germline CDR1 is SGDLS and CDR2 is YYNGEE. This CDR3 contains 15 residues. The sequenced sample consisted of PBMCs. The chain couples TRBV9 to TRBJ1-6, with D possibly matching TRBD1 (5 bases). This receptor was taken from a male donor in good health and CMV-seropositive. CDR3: CASSVVEGTGSPLHF. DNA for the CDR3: TGTGCCAGCAGCGTAGTGGAGGGGACGGGTTCACCCCTCCACTTT.